The present entry profiles one T cell receptor beta chain with its context. This record comes from a study of blood T cell repertoires in COVID-19. Method: immunoSEQ multiplex PCR; TCRdb's copy keeps in-frame clones and lacks some. The table shows just under 150,000 clones, with around 87% occurring only once. CDR1 SGHKS and CDR2 YYEKEE come from the germline V gene (reference sequence). V lost 2 bases and J 6 bases, leaving 23 bases between the germline ends. There are 17 residues in the CDR3. The sequencing sample was made of peripheral blood. The sequence was obtained from a woman in her 50s with active or convalescent COVID-19. This chain uses TRBV5-5 with TRBJ1-1; maybe TRBD1 (6 bases). The CDR3 coding sequence is TGTGCCAGCAGCTTCCTTCTCGGTACAGGGTTGTTTCCTGAAGCTTTCTTT. The encoded protein is CASSFLLGTGLFPEAFF.